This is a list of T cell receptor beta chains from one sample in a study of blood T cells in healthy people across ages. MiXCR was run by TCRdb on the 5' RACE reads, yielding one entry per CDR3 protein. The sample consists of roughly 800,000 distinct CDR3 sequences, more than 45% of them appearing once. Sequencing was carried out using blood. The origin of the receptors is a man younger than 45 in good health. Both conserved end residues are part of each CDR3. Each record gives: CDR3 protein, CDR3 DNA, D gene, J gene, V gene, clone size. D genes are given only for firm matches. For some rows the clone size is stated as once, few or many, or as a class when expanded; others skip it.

CDR3 protein: CARSLADSLNEQFF
CDR3 DNA: TGCGCCCGCAGCTTGGCCGACAGCCTCAATGAGCAGTTCTTC
D gene: NA
J gene: TRBJ2-1
V gene: TRBV5-1
clone size: NA

CDR3 protein: CSARDPRLAQNQETQYF
CDR3 DNA: TGCAGTGCTAGAGATCCCAGACTAGCGCAAAACCAAGAGACCCAGTACTTC
D gene: TRBD2
J gene: TRBJ2-5
V gene: TRBV20-1
clone size: NA

CDR3 protein: CASSPLAVSTSYNEQFF
CDR3 DNA: TGTGCCAGCAGCCCCTTAGCGGTCTCAACCTCCTACAATGAGCAGTTCTTC
D gene: NA
J gene: TRBJ2-1
V gene: TRBV7-4
clone size: few

CDR3 protein: CSVLGSGELLLDEQYF
CDR3 DNA: TGCAGCGTTCTTGGTAGCGGGGAATTGTTGTTGGACGAGCAGTACTTC
D gene: TRBD2
J gene: TRBJ2-7
V gene: TRBV29-1
clone size: NA

CDR3 protein: CATSDRTDGTDTQYF
CDR3 DNA: TGTGCCACCAGTGATCGGACCGACGGGACGGATACGCAGTATTTT
D gene: NA
J gene: TRBJ2-3
V gene: TRBV24-1
clone size: few

CDR3 protein: CASSQGSDTGELFF
CDR3 DNA: TGCGCCAGCAGCCAAGGAAGCGACACCGGGGAGCTGTTTTTT
D gene: NA
J gene: TRBJ2-2
V gene: TRBV4-3
clone size: few

CDR3 protein: CASSPSEGYTF
CDR3 DNA: TGTGCCAGCAGCCCTAGTGAGGGCTACACCTTC
D gene: NA
J gene: TRBJ1-2
V gene: TRBV7-9
clone size: NA

CDR3 protein: CASSVDEMFPYEQYF
CDR3 DNA: TGTGCCAGCAGCGTAGATGAGATGTTTCCCTACGAGCAGTACTTC
D gene: NA
J gene: TRBJ2-7
V gene: TRBV9
clone size: NA

CDR3 protein: CASSLAASGRAIEQFF
CDR3 DNA: TGTGCCAGCAGCTTAGCAGCTAGCGGGAGGGCCATTGAGCAGTTCTTC
D gene: TRBD2
J gene: TRBJ2-1
V gene: TRBV7-9
clone size: NA

CDR3 protein: CSARPSNRGDTQYF
CDR3 DNA: TGCAGTGCGAGGCCATCGAACCGTGGAGATACGCAGTATTTT
D gene: NA
J gene: TRBJ2-3
V gene: TRBV20-1
clone size: few

CDR3 protein: CASKTNRVDYGYTF
CDR3 DNA: TGTGCCAGCAAAACCAACAGGGTAGACTATGGCTACACCTTC
D gene: NA
J gene: TRBJ1-2
V gene: TRBV2
clone size: NA

CDR3 protein: CASSLVTTGPHYTF
CDR3 DNA: TGTGCCAGCAGCTTGGTCACGACAGGTCCTCACTACACCTTC
D gene: NA
J gene: TRBJ1-2
V gene: TRBV7-2
clone size: few

CDR3 protein: CAREGETNEKLFF
CDR3 DNA: TGTGCCAGAGAGGGAGAAACTAATGAAAAACTGTTTTTT
D gene: NA
J gene: TRBJ1-4
V gene: TRBV2
clone size: NA

CDR3 protein: CSAPLLDASYNEQFF
CDR3 DNA: TGCAGTGCTCCTTTACTGGACGCCTCCTACAATGAGCAGTTCTTC
D gene: NA
J gene: TRBJ2-1
V gene: TRBV20-1
clone size: NA

CDR3 protein: CASSTGQGAATNEKLFF
CDR3 DNA: TGTGCCAGCAGCACGGGACAGGGGGCCGCAACTAATGAAAAACTGTTTTTT
D gene: NA
J gene: TRBJ1-4
V gene: TRBV21-1
clone size: NA

CDR3 protein: CASSSPGTGRYEQYF
CDR3 DNA: TGTGCCAGCAGCTCCCCTGGGACAGGGCGATACGAGCAGTACTTC
D gene: TRBD1
J gene: TRBJ2-7
V gene: TRBV7-9
clone size: NA

CDR3 protein: CASDKEGENYNEQFF
CDR3 DNA: TGTGCCAGCGACAAGGAAGGAGAAAACTACAATGAGCAGTTCTTC
D gene: NA
J gene: TRBJ2-1
V gene: TRBV7-9
clone size: NA

CDR3 protein: CASTGVEAYEQYF
CDR3 DNA: TGCGCCAGCACGGGCGTGGAAGCCTACGAGCAGTACTTC
D gene: NA
J gene: TRBJ2-7
V gene: TRBV10-1
clone size: many

CDR3 protein: CASSQDLARGSIQYF
CDR3 DNA: TGTGCCAGCAGCCAAGATTTGGCCCGTGGAAGCATTCAGTACTTC
D gene: NA
J gene: TRBJ2-4
V gene: TRBV14
clone size: NA

CDR3 protein: CASSLKSGQNYGYTF
CDR3 DNA: TGTGCCAGCAGCTTAAAATCGGGACAGAACTATGGCTACACCTTC
D gene: TRBD1
J gene: TRBJ1-2
V gene: TRBV11-1
clone size: few

CDR3 protein: CASSELAGEGTQYF
CDR3 DNA: TGCGCCAGCAGCGAACTAGCGGGAGAAGGAACGCAGTATTTT
D gene: TRBD2
J gene: TRBJ2-3
V gene: TRBV5-1
clone size: NA

CDR3 protein: CSARQLASTDTQYF
CDR3 DNA: TGCAGTGCTAGACAGCTCGCGAGCACAGATACGCAGTATTTT
D gene: NA
J gene: TRBJ2-3
V gene: TRBV20-1
clone size: NA

CDR3 protein: CSARDLRGGSSYNEQFF
CDR3 DNA: TGCAGTGCTAGAGATCTTCGCGGGGGTAGCTCCTACAATGAGCAGTTCTTC
D gene: TRBD2
J gene: TRBJ2-1
V gene: TRBV20-1
clone size: NA

CDR3 protein: CASRDDRSPNEQYF
CDR3 DNA: TGTGCCAGCAGGGATGACAGGTCCCCCAACGAGCAGTACTTC
D gene: NA
J gene: TRBJ2-7
V gene: TRBV28
clone size: NA

CDR3 protein: CASSPAGQEHEQYF
CDR3 DNA: TGTGCCAGCTCACCTGCGGGACAGGAACACGAGCAGTACTTC
D gene: TRBD1
J gene: TRBJ2-7
V gene: TRBV18
clone size: NA

CDR3 protein: CASSVGGRLNTGELFF
CDR3 DNA: TGTGCCAGCAGCGTAGGAGGCCGTTTAAACACCGGGGAGCTGTTTTTT
D gene: NA
J gene: TRBJ2-2
V gene: TRBV9
clone size: NA

CDR3 protein: CASSYSGVSYNEQFF
CDR3 DNA: TGTGCCAGCAGTTACTCCGGGGTTTCCTACAATGAGCAGTTCTTC
D gene: NA
J gene: TRBJ2-1
V gene: TRBV6-2/TRBV6-3
clone size: few

CDR3 protein: CASRDNRGYTF
CDR3 DNA: TGTGCCAGCAGAGACAATCGAGGCTACACCTTC
D gene: NA
J gene: TRBJ1-2
V gene: TRBV6-5
clone size: NA

CDR3 protein: CASSPDRVWGYEQYF
CDR3 DNA: TGTGCCAGCTCACCGGACAGGGTGTGGGGCTACGAGCAGTACTTC
D gene: TRBD1
J gene: TRBJ2-7
V gene: TRBV18
clone size: once

CDR3 protein: CASSSTTGQGYEQYF
CDR3 DNA: TGTGCCAGCAGCTCGACCACGGGACAGGGCTACGAGCAGTACTTC
D gene: TRBD1
J gene: TRBJ2-7
V gene: TRBV11-2
clone size: NA

CDR3 protein: CASSQEGTSAAQETQYF
CDR3 DNA: TGTGCCAGCAGCCAAGAAGGGACTAGCGCCGCCCAAGAGACCCAGTACTTC
D gene: TRBD2
J gene: TRBJ2-5
V gene: TRBV4-2
clone size: few

CDR3 protein: CASSERQGNQPQHF
CDR3 DNA: TGTGCCAGCAGTGAACGACAGGGCAATCAGCCCCAGCATTTT
D gene: NA
J gene: TRBJ1-5
V gene: TRBV2
clone size: NA

CDR3 protein: CSVKRETSSYNEQFF
CDR3 DNA: TGCAGTGTGAAGCGGGAGACGAGCTCCTACAATGAGCAGTTCTTC
D gene: TRBD2
J gene: TRBJ2-1
V gene: TRBV20-1
clone size: once

CDR3 protein: CASSLSGANALTF
CDR3 DNA: TGTGCCAGCAGTTTATCCGGGGCCAACGCCCTGACTTTC
D gene: NA
J gene: TRBJ2-6
V gene: TRBV6-5
clone size: NA

CDR3 protein: CASSYNRAGGRETQYF
CDR3 DNA: TGTGCCAGCAGTTATAATAGGGCGGGAGGTCGAGAGACCCAGTACTTC
D gene: TRBD2
J gene: TRBJ2-5
V gene: TRBV6-5
clone size: NA

CDR3 protein: CASAADPWGEQYF
CDR3 DNA: TGTGCCTCGGCGGCAGATCCCTGGGGTGAGCAGTACTTC
D gene: NA
J gene: TRBJ2-7
V gene: TRBV11-1
clone size: NA

CDR3 protein: CASRDVTDTQYF
CDR3 DNA: TGTGCCAGCAGGGACGTCACAGATACGCAGTATTTT
D gene: NA
J gene: TRBJ2-3
V gene: TRBV3-1
clone size: NA

CDR3 protein: CASRPGGFNEQFF
CDR3 DNA: TGTGCCAGCAGGCCCGGCGGGTTCAATGAGCAGTTCTTC
D gene: NA
J gene: TRBJ2-1
V gene: TRBV14
clone size: NA

CDR3 protein: CASSLKLSSYNEQFF
CDR3 DNA: TGTGCCAGCAGCTTGAAACTCTCGTCCTACAATGAGCAGTTCTTC
D gene: NA
J gene: TRBJ2-1
V gene: TRBV7-2
clone size: NA

CDR3 protein: CAWTSDSDEQFF
CDR3 DNA: TGTGCCTGGACCTCGGACAGCGATGAGCAGTTCTTC
D gene: NA
J gene: TRBJ2-1
V gene: TRBV30
clone size: NA

CDR3 protein: CASSQLDRDNQPQHF
CDR3 DNA: TGCGCCAGCAGCCAACTCGACCGGGACAATCAGCCCCAGCATTTT
D gene: NA
J gene: TRBJ1-5
V gene: TRBV4-1
clone size: NA

CDR3 protein: CASSVDGAGDEQYF
CDR3 DNA: TGTGCCAGCAGCGTCGACGGCGCAGGTGACGAGCAGTACTTC
D gene: NA
J gene: TRBJ2-7
V gene: TRBV7-2
clone size: NA

CDR3 protein: CASSQAGEGHEKLFF
CDR3 DNA: TGTGCCAGCAGCCAAGCAGGGGAGGGGCATGAAAAACTGTTTTTT
D gene: NA
J gene: TRBJ1-4
V gene: TRBV4-2
clone size: NA

CDR3 protein: CASSLVGSGLAFTYEQYF
CDR3 DNA: TGTGCCAGCAGCTTAGTAGGATCGGGACTAGCATTTACCTACGAGCAGTACTTC
D gene: TRBD2
J gene: TRBJ2-7
V gene: TRBV7-9
clone size: once

CDR3 protein: CASSAGGKTYERTTNEKLFF
CDR3 DNA: TGTGCCAGCAGTGCCGGAGGGAAGACCTACGAGAGGACAACTAATGAAAAACTGTTTTTT
D gene: NA
J gene: TRBJ1-4
V gene: TRBV28
clone size: once